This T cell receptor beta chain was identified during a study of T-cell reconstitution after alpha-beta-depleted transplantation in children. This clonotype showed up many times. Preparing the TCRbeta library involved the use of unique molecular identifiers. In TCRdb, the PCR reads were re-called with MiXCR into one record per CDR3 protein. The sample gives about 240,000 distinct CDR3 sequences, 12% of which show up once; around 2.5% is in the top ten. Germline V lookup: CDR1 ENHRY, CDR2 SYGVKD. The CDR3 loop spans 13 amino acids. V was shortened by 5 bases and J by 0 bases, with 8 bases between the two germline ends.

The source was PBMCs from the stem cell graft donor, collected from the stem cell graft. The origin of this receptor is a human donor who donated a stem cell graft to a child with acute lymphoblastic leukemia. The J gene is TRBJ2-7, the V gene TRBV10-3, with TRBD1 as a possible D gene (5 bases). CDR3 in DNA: TGTGCCATCAGTCTAGACAGCTCCTACGAGCAGTACTTC. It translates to CAISLDSSYEQYF.